What follows describes a single T cell receptor (beta chain). The data were produced by immunoSEQ multiplex PCR, yet TCRdb's version contains in-frame clones alone and is incomplete. The sample gives about 820,000 clones, over 90% of which show up once; 20% to 30% is in the top ten. CD45RO-negative CD8 cells positively selected for CCR7 made up the naive population, which excluded terminally differentiated effector memory CD45RA+ cells. Donation came from healthy HIV-negative adults that had no recent acute infections or vaccinations. This entry comes from a study of shared clonotypes between healthy human individuals. The V gene end was trimmed by 5 bases and the J gene end by 9 bases; junction bases not matched to a gene: 11. Germline assignment: CDR1 MRHNA and CDR2 SNTAGT. The CDR3 runs to 16 residues.

What was sequenced was naive CD8+ T cells sorted from blood. This sequence was found in a young man in good health. The chain has TRBV6-4 and TRBJ2-1; TRBD2 matches 12 bases. The CDR3 reads CASSRLAGEGPIEQFF. Written as DNA, the CDR3 is TGTGCCAGCAGTCGACTAGCGGGAGAGGGGCCGATTGAGCAGTTCTTC.